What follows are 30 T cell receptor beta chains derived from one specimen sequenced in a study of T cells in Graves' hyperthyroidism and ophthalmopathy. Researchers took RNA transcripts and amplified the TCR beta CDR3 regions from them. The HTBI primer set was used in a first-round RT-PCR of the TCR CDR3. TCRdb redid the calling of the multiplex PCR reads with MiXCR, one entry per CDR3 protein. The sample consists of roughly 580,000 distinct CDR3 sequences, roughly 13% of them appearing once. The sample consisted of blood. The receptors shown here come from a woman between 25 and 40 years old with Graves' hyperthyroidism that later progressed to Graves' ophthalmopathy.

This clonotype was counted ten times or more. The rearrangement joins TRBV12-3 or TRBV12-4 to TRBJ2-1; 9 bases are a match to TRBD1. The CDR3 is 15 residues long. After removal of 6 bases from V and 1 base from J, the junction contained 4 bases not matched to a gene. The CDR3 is CASSTGTGSYNEQFF. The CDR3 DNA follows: TGTGCCAGCAGCACCGGGACAGGGTCCTACAATGAGCAGTTCTTC.

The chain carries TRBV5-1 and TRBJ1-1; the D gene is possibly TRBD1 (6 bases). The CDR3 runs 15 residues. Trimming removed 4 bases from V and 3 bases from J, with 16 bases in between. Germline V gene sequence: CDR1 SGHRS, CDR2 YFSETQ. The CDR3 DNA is TGCGCCAGCAGCAGGGGGTCGGGCCTGGACACTGAAGCTTTCTTT. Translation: CASSRGSGLDTEAFF.

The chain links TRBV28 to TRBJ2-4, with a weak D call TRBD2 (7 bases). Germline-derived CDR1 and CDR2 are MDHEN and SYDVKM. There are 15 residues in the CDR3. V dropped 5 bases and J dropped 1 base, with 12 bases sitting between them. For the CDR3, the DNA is TGTGCCAGCAGTGGAGGGGGAGGGGCCAAAAACATTCAGTACTTC. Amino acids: CASSGGGGAKNIQYF.

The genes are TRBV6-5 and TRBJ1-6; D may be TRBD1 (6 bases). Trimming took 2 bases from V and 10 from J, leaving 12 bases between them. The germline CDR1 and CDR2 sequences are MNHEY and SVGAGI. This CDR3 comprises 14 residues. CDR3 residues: CASSYGGATSPLHF. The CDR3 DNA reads TGTGCCAGCAGTTACGGGGGGGCAACCTCACCCCTCCACTTT.

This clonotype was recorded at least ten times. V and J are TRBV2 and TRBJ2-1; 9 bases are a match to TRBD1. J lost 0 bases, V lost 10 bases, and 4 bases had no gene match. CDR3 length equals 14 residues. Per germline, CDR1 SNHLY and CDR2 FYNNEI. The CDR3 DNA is TGTGCCACACAGGACAGGGGCTCCTACAATGAGCAGTTCTTC. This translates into CATQDRGSYNEQFF.

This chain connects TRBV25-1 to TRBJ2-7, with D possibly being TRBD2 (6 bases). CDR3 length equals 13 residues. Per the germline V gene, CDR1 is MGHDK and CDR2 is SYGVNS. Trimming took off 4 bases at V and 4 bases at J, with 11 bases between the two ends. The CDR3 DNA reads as TGTGCCAGCAGTGGTGGAGGGAGGTACGAGCAGTACTTC. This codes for CASSGGGRYEQYF.

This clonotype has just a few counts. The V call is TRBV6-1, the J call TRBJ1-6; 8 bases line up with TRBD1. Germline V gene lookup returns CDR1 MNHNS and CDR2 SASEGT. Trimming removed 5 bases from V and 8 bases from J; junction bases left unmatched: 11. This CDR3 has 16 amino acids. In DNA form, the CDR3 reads TGTGCCAGCAGTTCTTATCAGGGGGCTAGGGATTCACCCCTCCACTTT. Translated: CASSSYQGARDSPLHF.

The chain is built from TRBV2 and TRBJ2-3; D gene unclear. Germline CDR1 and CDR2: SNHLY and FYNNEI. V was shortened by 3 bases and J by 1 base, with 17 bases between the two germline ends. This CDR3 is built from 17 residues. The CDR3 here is CASSDSGTIPGTDTQYF. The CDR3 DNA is TGTGCCAGCAGTGATTCGGGTACTATCCCCGGCACAGATACGCAGTATTTT.

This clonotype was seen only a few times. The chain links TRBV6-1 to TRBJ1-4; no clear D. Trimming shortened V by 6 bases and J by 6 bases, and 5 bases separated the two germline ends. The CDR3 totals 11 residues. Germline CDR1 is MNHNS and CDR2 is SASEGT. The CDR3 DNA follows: TGTGCCAGCAGAACCGATGAAAAACTGTTTTTT. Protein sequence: CASRTDEKLFF.

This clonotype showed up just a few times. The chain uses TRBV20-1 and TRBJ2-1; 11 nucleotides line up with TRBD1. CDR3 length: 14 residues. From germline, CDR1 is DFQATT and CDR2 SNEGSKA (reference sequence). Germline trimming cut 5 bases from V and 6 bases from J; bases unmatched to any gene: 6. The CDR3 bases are TGCAGTGCTTCTACCGGGACAGGGGGCAATGAGCAGTTCTTC. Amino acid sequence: CSASTGTGGNEQFF.

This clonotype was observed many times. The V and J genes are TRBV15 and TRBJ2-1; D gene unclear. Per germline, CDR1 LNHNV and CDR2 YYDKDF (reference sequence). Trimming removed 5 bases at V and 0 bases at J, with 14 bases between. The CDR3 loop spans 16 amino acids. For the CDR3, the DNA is TGTGCCACCAGCGGCCCCCGTCTGGGCTCCTACAATGAGCAGTTCTTC. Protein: CATSGPRLGSYNEQFF.

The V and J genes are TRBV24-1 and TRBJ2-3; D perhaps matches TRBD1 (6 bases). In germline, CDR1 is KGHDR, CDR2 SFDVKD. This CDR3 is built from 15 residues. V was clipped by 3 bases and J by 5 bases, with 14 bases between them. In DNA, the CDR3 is TGTGCCACCAGTGATGGGTACAGGGAACGAGATACGCAGTATTTT. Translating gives CATSDGYRERDTQYF.

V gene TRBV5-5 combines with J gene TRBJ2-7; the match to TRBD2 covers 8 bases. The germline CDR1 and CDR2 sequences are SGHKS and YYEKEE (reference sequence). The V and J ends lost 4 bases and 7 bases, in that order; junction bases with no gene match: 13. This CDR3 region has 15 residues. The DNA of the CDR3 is TGTGCCAGCAGCGTAGGGGGACTAGGGTCCAATGAGCAGTACTTC. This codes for CASSVGGLGSNEQYF.

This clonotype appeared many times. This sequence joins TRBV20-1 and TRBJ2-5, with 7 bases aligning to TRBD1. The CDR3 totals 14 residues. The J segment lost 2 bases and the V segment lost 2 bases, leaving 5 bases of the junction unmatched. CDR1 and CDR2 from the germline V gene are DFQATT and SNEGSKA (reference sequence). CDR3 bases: TGCAGTGCTAGACCGGGACAGCTTCAAGAGACCCAGTACTTC. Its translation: CSARPGQLQETQYF.

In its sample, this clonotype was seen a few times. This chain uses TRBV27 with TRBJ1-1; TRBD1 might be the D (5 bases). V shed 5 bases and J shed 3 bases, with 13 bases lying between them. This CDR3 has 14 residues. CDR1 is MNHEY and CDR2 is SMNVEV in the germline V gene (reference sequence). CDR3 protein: CASSPGGGDTEAFF. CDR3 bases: TGTGCCAGCAGTCCTGGGGGGGGAGACACTGAAGCTTTCTTT.

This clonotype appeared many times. This chain's CDR3 is CATSHRGRGSNQPQHF. The CDR3 DNA reads TGTGCCACCAGTCACAGGGGAAGAGGTAGCAATCAGCCCCAGCATTTT. This sequence joins TRBV24-1 and TRBJ1-5; TRBD1 matches 7 bases. CDR1 is KGHDR, CDR2 SFDVKD, per germline. This CDR3 is built from 16 residues. V was clipped by 6 bases and J by 0 bases; unmatched bases: 7.

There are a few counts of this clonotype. CDR3 residues: CASSLEGITEAFF. The CDR3 DNA reads as TGTGCCAGCAGCTTGGAAGGGATCACTGAAGCTTTCTTT. V and J are TRBV5-6 and TRBJ1-1; D is uncertain. Germline V CDR1 and CDR2: SGHDT, YYEEEE. This CDR3 comprises 13 residues. V lost 0 bases and J 4 bases, leaving 7 bases between the germline ends.

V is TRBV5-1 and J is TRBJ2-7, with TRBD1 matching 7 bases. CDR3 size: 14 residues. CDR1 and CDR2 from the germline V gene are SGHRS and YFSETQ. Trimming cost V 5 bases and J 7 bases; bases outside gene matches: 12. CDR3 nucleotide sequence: TGCGCCAGCAGGCTGGGACAGTCTGGGAAGGAGCAGTACTTC. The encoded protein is CASRLGQSGKEQYF.

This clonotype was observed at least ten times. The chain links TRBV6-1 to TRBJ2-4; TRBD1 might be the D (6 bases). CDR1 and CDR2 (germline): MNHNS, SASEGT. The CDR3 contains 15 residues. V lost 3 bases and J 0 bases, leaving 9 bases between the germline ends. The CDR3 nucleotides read TGTGCCAGCAGTGAGTACAGGGTAGCCAAAAACATTCAGTACTTC. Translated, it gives CASSEYRVAKNIQYF.

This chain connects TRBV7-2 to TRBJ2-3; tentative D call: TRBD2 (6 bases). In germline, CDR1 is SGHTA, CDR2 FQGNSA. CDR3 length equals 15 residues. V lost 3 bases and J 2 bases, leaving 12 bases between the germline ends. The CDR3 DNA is TGTGCCAGCAGCTTTGGGGGGACCTACACAGATACGCAGTATTTT. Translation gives CASSFGGTYTDTQYF.

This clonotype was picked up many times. The CDR3 DNA follows: TGTGCCAGCAGCTTACGTCTCGGACCTAACTATGGCTACACCTTC. Its protein product is CASSLRLGPNYGYTF. The chain uses TRBV7-9 and TRBJ1-2; D gene ambiguous. The V gene's germline CDR1 is SEHNR and CDR2 FQNEAQ (reference sequence). The germline V and J ends were trimmed by 2 bases and 0 bases, with 10 bases remaining between them. The CDR3 extends over 15 amino acids.

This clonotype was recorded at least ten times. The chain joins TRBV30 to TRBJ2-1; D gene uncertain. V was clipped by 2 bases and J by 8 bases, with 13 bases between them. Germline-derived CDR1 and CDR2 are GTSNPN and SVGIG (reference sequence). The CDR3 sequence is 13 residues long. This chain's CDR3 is CAWSRVNFDEQFF. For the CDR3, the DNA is TGTGCCTGGAGTCGGGTAAATTTCGATGAGCAGTTCTTC.

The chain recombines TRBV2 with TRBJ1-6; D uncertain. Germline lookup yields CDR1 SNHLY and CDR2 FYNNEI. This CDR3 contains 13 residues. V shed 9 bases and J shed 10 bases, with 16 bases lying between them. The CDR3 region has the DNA TGTGCCAGGCCAGGCCCCGGATCGTCACCCCTCCACTTT. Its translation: CARPGPGSSPLHF.

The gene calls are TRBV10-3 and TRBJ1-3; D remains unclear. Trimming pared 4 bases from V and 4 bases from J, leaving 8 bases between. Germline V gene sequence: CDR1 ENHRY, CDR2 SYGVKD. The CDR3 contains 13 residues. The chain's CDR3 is CAISGAEGNTIYF. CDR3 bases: TGTGCCATCAGTGGGGCGGAAGGAAACACCATATATTTT.

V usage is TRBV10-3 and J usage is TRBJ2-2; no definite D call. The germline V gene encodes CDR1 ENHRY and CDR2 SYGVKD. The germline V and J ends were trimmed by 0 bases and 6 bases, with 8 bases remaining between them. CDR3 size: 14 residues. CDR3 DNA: TGTGCCATCAGTGAGTCGAAAGGATCCGGGGAGCTGTTTTTT. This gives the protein CAISESKGSGELFF.

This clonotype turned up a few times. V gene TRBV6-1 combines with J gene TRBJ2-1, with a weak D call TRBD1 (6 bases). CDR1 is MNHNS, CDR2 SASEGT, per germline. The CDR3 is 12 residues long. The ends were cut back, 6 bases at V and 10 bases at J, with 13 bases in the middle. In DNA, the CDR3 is TGTGCCAGCAGAGGCCAGGGGAACGAGCAGTTCTTC. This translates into CASRGQGNEQFF.

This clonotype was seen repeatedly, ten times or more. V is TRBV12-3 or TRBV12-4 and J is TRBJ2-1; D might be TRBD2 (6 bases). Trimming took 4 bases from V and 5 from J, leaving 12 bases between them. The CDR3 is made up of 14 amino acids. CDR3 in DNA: TGTGCCAGCAGTTGGGGACTGGCCAACAATGAGCAGTTCTTC. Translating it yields CASSWGLANNEQFF.

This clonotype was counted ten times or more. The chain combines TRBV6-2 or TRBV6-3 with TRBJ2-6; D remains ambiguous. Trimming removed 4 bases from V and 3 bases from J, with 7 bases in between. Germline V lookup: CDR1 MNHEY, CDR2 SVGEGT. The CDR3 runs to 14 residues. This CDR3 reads CASSFLLGANVLTF. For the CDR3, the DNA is TGTGCCAGCAGTTTCCTCCTTGGGGCCAACGTCCTGACTTTC.

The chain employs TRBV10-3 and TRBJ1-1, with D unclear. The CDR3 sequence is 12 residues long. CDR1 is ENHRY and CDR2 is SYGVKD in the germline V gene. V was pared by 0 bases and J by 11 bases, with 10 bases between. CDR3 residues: CAISESTVWAFF. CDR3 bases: TGTGCCATCAGTGAGTCGACTGTGTGGGCTTTCTTT.

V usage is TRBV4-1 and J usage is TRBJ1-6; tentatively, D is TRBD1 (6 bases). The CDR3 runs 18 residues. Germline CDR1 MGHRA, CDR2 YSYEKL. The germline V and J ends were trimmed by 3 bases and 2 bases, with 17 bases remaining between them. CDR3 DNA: TGCGCCAGCAGCCAGGGAATTCTCAGGGGAACCTATAATTCACCCCTCCACTTT. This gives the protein CASSQGILRGTYNSPLHF.